The next 29 T cell receptor beta chains were all read from a single sample in a study of cytomegalovirus exposure and HLA in healthy donors. Amplification used 60 Vbeta primers and 13 Jbeta primers. Clones were read by immunoSEQ multiplex PCR, and TCRdb kept only the in-frame ones, dropping some. The data show some 120,000 clones, with roughly 80% seen just once and 20% to 25% held by the top ten. The sequencing sample was made of PBMCs. All receptors come from a man aged 25-45 years in good health and CMV-seropositive.

The chain carries TRBV10-3 and TRBJ1-1; a possible D gene is TRBD1 (6 bases). The CDR3 is made up of 15 amino acids. CDR1 and CDR2 from the germline V gene are ENHRY and SYGVKD. The ends were cut back, 2 bases at V and 0 bases at J, with 10 bases in the middle. The CDR3 region has the DNA TGTGCCATCAGTGAGATGGGACACTTGAACACTGAAGCTTTCTTT. Protein: CAISEMGHLNTEAFF.

This chain links TRBV5-1 with TRBJ2-7; 7 bases match TRBD2. V lost 3 bases, J lost 7 bases, and 10 bases stayed unmatched. The CDR3 totals 14 residues. Per the germline V gene, CDR1 is SGHRS and CDR2 is YFSETQ. The DNA of the CDR3 is TGCGCCAGCAGCTACTCTAGCGGCCGGTGGGAGCAGTACTTC. It encodes CASSYSSGRWEQYF.

This clone was detected only once. The rearrangement joins TRBV29-1 to TRBJ2-6; 7 bases are a match to TRBD1. From germline, CDR1 is SQVTM and CDR2 ANQGSEA. This CDR3 is 14 amino acids long. V lost 7 bases to trimming and J lost 2 bases; unmatched junction nucleotides: 5. The CDR3 nucleotides are TGCAGCGGGCTGACAGGGACTGGGGCCAACGTCCTGACTTTC. Amino acid sequence: CSGLTGTGANVLTF.

The chain uses TRBV28 and TRBJ2-7; 8 positions match TRBD2. V gave up 3 bases and J gave up 3 bases; unmatched junction bases: 7. The CDR3 extends over 15 amino acids. Looked up from germline, CDR1 is MDHEN and CDR2 is SYDVKM. CDR3 nucleotide sequence: TGTGCCAGCAGTTTCGTCGGGGGGGCCATCTACGAGCAGTACTTC. As protein: CASSFVGGAIYEQYF.

The CDR3 sequence is CASSQTSFGSYEQYF. DNA for the CDR3: TGTGCCAGCAGCCAGACTAGCTTTGGGTCCTACGAGCAGTACTTC. This chain links TRBV13 with TRBJ2-7, with 7 bases matching TRBD2. There are 15 residues in the CDR3. Germline CDR1 reads PRHDT; CDR2 reads FYEKMQ (reference sequence). V dropped 5 bases and J dropped 1; count of bases not matched to a gene: 8.

The CDR3 nucleotides are TGTGCCAGCAGCGTAGACTCCATCCCGGGTCAAGCAGCTTTCTTT. Translated, it gives CASSVDSIPGQAAFF. The rearrangement links TRBV9 to TRBJ1-1; D unresolved. There are 15 residues in the CDR3. Germline V CDR1 and CDR2: SGDLS, YYNGEE. The V and J ends lost 0 bases and 10 bases respectively, with 19 bases between them.

This chain connects TRBV9 to TRBJ2-3; no firm D call. In germline, CDR1 is SGDLS, CDR2 YYNGEE. This CDR3 has 13 amino acids. V lost 2 bases, J lost 4 bases, and 8 bases lay in between. CDR3 in amino acids: CASSVQGADTQYF. CDR3 sequence (DNA): TGTGCCAGCAGCGTGCAAGGAGCAGATACGCAGTATTTT.

The J gene is TRBJ1-6, the V gene TRBV5-6; TRBD1 is a possible D gene (6 bases). There are 18 residues in the CDR3. Between the trimmed V and J ends, which lost 1 base and 7 bases, there was a span of 21 bases. Germline V gene data show CDR1 as SGHDT and CDR2 as YYEEEE. The chain's CDR3 is CASSLPPVVGQINSPLHF. CDR3 sequence (DNA): TGTGCCAGCAGCTTGCCGCCCGTCGTTGGACAGATCAATTCACCCCTCCACTTT.

V usage is TRBV5-4 and J usage is TRBJ1-3, with D tentatively TRBD1 (5 bases). The CDR3 covers 15 residues. Germline CDR1 and CDR2: SGHNT and YYREEE (reference sequence). Trimming cost V 4 bases and J 4 bases, with 15 bases left between them. CDR3 nucleotides: TGTGCCAGCAGCCGAACTGCAGGGAACGGAAACACCATATATTTT. It yields the protein CASSRTAGNGNTIYF. The full variable domain, its missing parts supplied by reference TRBV5-4 and TRBJ1-3, is ETGVTQSPTHLIKTRGQQVTLRCSSQSGHNTVSWYQQALGQGPQFIFQYYREEENGRGNFPPRFSGLQFPNYSSELNVNALELDDSALYLCASSRTAGNGNTIYFGEGSWLTVV.

The J gene is TRBJ1-5, the V gene TRBV11-2, with unresolved D. The CDR3 is made up of 14 amino acids. Germline CDR1 and CDR2: SGHAT and FQNNGV. With 1 base removed from V and 3 bases from J, the gap between germline ends came to 7 bases. CDR3 in amino acids: CASSLASPNQPQHF. The DNA for the CDR3 is TGTGCCAGCAGCTTAGCGTCTCCCAATCAGCCCCAGCATTTT.

This clone was found a few times. The chain joins TRBV5-1 to TRBJ2-5; TRBD2 agrees at 9 bases. The trim removed 4 bases at V and 5 bases at J, leaving 18 bases unmatched. The CDR3 has 18 amino acids. Germline V gene data show CDR1 as SGHRS and CDR2 as YFSETQ. Here the CDR3 reads CASSPRGGGRGGAETQYF. The CDR3, as DNA: TGCGCCAGCAGCCCCCGAGGGGGCGGGCGGGGGGGCGCGGAGACCCAGTACTTC.

The chain carries TRBV7-8 and TRBJ1-2; D is perhaps TRBD1 (5 bases). Trimming took 5 bases from V and 4 from J, leaving 14 bases between them. CDR3 length: 14 amino acids. In germline, CDR1 is SGHVS, CDR2 FQNEAQ. The CDR3 DNA follows: TGTGCCAGCAGCATACACAGGAGCCCCTATGGCTACACCTTC. It codes for CASSIHRSPYGYTF.

The rearrangement uses TRBV19 and TRBJ2-7; D is perhaps TRBD2 (6 bases). Germline V lookup: CDR1 LNHDA, CDR2 SQIVND (reference sequence). The CDR3 runs to 12 residues. V was clipped by 11 bases and J by 6 bases, with 17 bases between them. The CDR3 DNA follows: TGTGCCTCCTTGGGAGGACCCTCCGAGCAGTACTTC. Its translation is CASLGGPSEQYF. The whole variable domain, remainder taken from reference TRBV19 and TRBJ2-7, is DGGITQSPKYLFRKEGQNVTLSCEQNLNHDAMYWYRQDPGQGLRLIYYSQIVNDFQKGDIAEGYSVSREKKESFPLTVTSAQKNPTAFYLCASLGGPSEQYFGPGTRLTVT.

This chain joins TRBV15 and TRBJ2-1; possible D gene TRBD1, 5 bases. V was clipped by 4 bases and J by 2 bases, with 6 bases between them. This CDR3 has 13 residues. The germline V gene encodes CDR1 LNHNV and CDR2 YYDKDF (reference sequence). The CDR3 is CATSKDTYNEQFF. The CDR3 nucleotides read TGTGCCACCAGCAAGGACACCTACAATGAGCAGTTCTTC. Based on the CDR3 plus reference TRBV15 and TRBJ2-1, the full variable domain is DAMVIQNPRYQVTQFGKPVTLSCSQTLNHNVMYWYQQKSSQAPKLLFHYYDKDFNNEADTPDNFQSRRPNTSFCFLDIRSPGLGDTAMYLCATSKDTYNEQFFGPGTRLTVL.

The V and J genes are TRBV28 and TRBJ1-4; TRBD1 might be the D (5 bases). This CDR3 spans 14 amino acids. Germline CDR1 and CDR2: MDHEN and SYDVKM. V shed 5 bases and J shed 5 bases, with 12 bases lying between them. The CDR3 nucleotides read TGTGCCAGCAGTCCCGACAGCGAAAATGAAAAACTGTTTTTT. Its protein product is CASSPDSENEKLFF.

This clone is a singleton in its sample. This chain connects TRBV14 to TRBJ1-2; 8 nucleotides line up with TRBD1. There are 14 residues in the CDR3. Germline CDR1 and CDR2: SGHDN and FVKESK. With 3 bases clipped from V and 5 bases from J, the junction kept 5 bases outside the gene matches. The CDR3 DNA sequence: TGTGCCAGCAGCCACCTTGGGACAGGATATGGCTACACCTTC. It codes for CASSHLGTGYGYTF.

The CDR3 DNA reads as TGTGCCAGCAGCTTAAGAGGGCGCGGGGAGACCCAGTACTTC. Translation: CASSLRGRGETQYF. This chain uses TRBV7-3 with TRBJ2-5; tentatively, D is TRBD2 (5 bases). CDR1 is SGHTA, CDR2 FQGTGA, per germline. V was cut by 1 base and J by 5 bases, with 11 bases left in between. The CDR3 is 14 amino acids.

The chain has TRBV6-5 and TRBJ2-5; TRBD1 is a possible D gene (5 bases). V dropped 2 bases and J dropped 2 bases, with 15 bases sitting between them. CDR1 and CDR2 (germline): MNHEY, SVGAGI. The CDR3 runs to 16 residues. The CDR3 region is CASSYKGILRQETQYF. CDR3 in DNA: TGTGCCAGCAGTTACAAGGGGATCCTGAGACAAGAGACCCAGTACTTC.

This sequence joins TRBV12-5 and TRBJ1-5, with a tentative D call TRBD1 (5 bases). The germline V gene has CDR1 LGHNT and CDR2 FRNRAP. V dropped 4 bases and J dropped 3 bases, with 16 bases sitting between them. This CDR3 region has 16 residues. The CDR3 loop is CASGSSGTLTNQPQHF. The CDR3 DNA is TGTGCTAGTGGTTCCTCCGGGACTCTGACCAATCAGCCCCAGCATTTT.

This clone was observed a handful of times. The chain employs TRBV19 and TRBJ1-5, with 8 positions matching TRBD1. The V and J ends lost 7 bases and 4 bases, in that order; junction bases with no gene match: 6. The CDR3 consists of 14 residues. CDR1 LNHDA and CDR2 SQIVND come from the germline V gene (reference sequence). The DNA of the CDR3 is TGTGCCAGTACCGGACAGGGTTGGAATCAGCCCCAGCATTTT. It codes for CASTGQGWNQPQHF.

The V call is TRBV4-2, the J call TRBJ1-4; 12 nucleotides agree with TRBD1. The trim removed 0 bases at V and 5 bases at J, leaving 1 base unmatched. Per germline, CDR1 LGHNA and CDR2 YNFKEQ. CDR3 size: 16 residues. The CDR3 is CASSQDGTGGNEKLFF. Written as DNA, the CDR3 is TGTGCCAGCAGCCAAGACGGGACAGGGGGCAATGAAAAACTGTTTTTT.

The chain carries TRBV5-1 and TRBJ2-5; D might be TRBD2 (5 bases). This CDR3 comprises 13 residues. V was clipped by 3 bases and J by 5 bases, with 11 bases between them. CDR1 and CDR2 from the germline V gene are SGHRS and YFSETQ. The CDR3 region is CASSSIGVETQYF. CDR3 nucleotide sequence: TGCGCCAGCAGCTCGATCGGGGTGGAGACCCAGTACTTC.

The gene calls are TRBV5-1 and TRBJ2-5; tentative D call: TRBD1 (5 bases). CDR3 length: 14 amino acids. Trimming pared 0 bases from V and 5 bases from J, leaving 11 bases between. CDR1 SGHRS and CDR2 YFSETQ come from the germline V gene. The CDR3 bases are TGCGCCAGCAGCTTGGTGCAGGGCGGCGAGACCCAGTACTTC. Translated, it gives CASSLVQGGETQYF.

This chain uses TRBV9 with TRBJ1-6; D is uncertain. The germline V and J ends were trimmed by 2 bases and 3 bases, with 9 bases remaining between them. Germline V gene data show CDR1 as SGDLS and CDR2 as YYNGEE. This CDR3 is built from 15 residues. CDR3 coding DNA: TGTGCCAGCAGCGTGGAGGGCATCTATAATTCACCCCTCCACTTT. Translation: CASSVEGIYNSPLHF.

This chain links TRBV18 with TRBJ1-2; 7 bases match TRBD1. Germline V gene data show CDR1 as KGHSH and CDR2 as LQKENI. V dropped 3 bases and J dropped 2; count of bases not matched to a gene: 18. This CDR3 is built from 19 residues. For the CDR3, the DNA is TGTGCCAGCTCACCCGTCACACTCTGGCAGGGGGTGACCAACTATGGCTACACCTTC. Amino acid sequence: CASSPVTLWQGVTNYGYTF.

V usage is TRBV30 and J usage is TRBJ1-6, with a tentative D call TRBD1 (5 bases). Germline V lookup: CDR1 GTSNPN, CDR2 SVGIG (reference sequence). With 2 bases removed from V and 7 bases from J, the gap between germline ends came to 12 bases. This CDR3 spans 14 amino acids. The CDR3 reads CAWSLTVGNSPLHF. The CDR3 nucleotides read TGTGCCTGGAGTTTGACAGTCGGAAATTCACCCCTCCACTTT.

This chain joins TRBV5-1 and TRBJ1-1, with a weak D call TRBD1 (6 bases). The CDR3 has 17 amino acids. V was shortened by 5 bases and J by 0 bases, with 20 bases between the two germline ends. Germline V lookup: CDR1 SGHRS, CDR2 YFSETQ. The DNA for the CDR3 is TGCGCCAGCAGTTGGGGTGTCCAGGGGTCTCTGAACACTGAAGCTTTCTTT. This gives the protein CASSWGVQGSLNTEAFF.

The gene calls are TRBV6-1 and TRBJ2-3, with 7 bases matching TRBD1. The CDR3 extends over 15 amino acids. CDR1 and CDR2 from the germline V gene are MNHNS and SASEGT. V shed 6 bases and J 4 bases; nucleotides not matched to a gene: 10. The CDR3, as DNA: TGTGCCAGCAGCCAGACAGGGCACGCCGCAGATACGCAGTATTTT. Amino acids: CASSQTGHAADTQYF.

This rearrangement joins TRBV12-1 to TRBJ2-7; the table gives TRBD2 as D, unverified against the DNA. TRBV12-1 is given as a pseudogene. There are 16 residues in the CDR3. CDR3 in DNA: TGTGCCAGCAGCAACCTGTCTGGAGTGACCTCCTACGAGCAGTACGTC. As protein: CASSNLSGVTSYEQYV.